The 10 T cell receptor beta chains below were found in one sample sequenced in a study of cytomegalovirus exposure and HLA in healthy donors. The PCR ran on 60 Vbeta and 13 Jbeta primers. Profiled with immunoSEQ multiplex PCR; TCRdb holds only in-frame clones, not every one. The repertoire holds approximately 140,000 clones, with over 60% as singletons. The specimen was PBMCs. Every receptor here comes from a woman in her sixties in good health and CMV-seronegative.

The chain is built from TRBV6-1 and TRBJ2-1, with a possible D match to TRBD2 (6 bases). V was shortened by 2 bases and J by 4 bases, with 12 bases between the two germline ends. From germline, CDR1 is MNHNS and CDR2 SASEGT. The CDR3 totals 15 residues. CDR3 region: CASSESLAPYNEQFF. The CDR3, as DNA: TGTGCCAGCAGTGAAAGTCTAGCGCCTTACAATGAGCAGTTCTTC.

The V call is TRBV5-4, the J call TRBJ2-7; TRBD1 agrees at 10 bases. The CDR3 length is 14 residues. The trim removed 4 bases at V and 5 bases at J, leaving 6 bases unmatched. CDR1 is SGHNT and CDR2 is YYREEE in the germline V gene (reference sequence). CDR3 amino acids: CASSTPGQGNEQYF. The CDR3 DNA reads as TGTGCCAGCAGCACACCGGGACAGGGGAACGAGCAGTACTTC. Full variable domain (rest looked up from reference TRBV5-4 and TRBJ2-7): ETGVTQSPTHLIKTRGQQVTLRCSSQSGHNTVSWYQQALGQGPQFIFQYYREEENGRGNFPPRFSGLQFPNYSSELNVNALELDDSALYLCASSTPGQGNEQYFGPGTRLTVT.

This rearrangement joins TRBV29-1 to TRBJ1-1; D not certain. From germline, CDR1 is SQVTM and CDR2 ANQGSEA. Trimming stripped 5 bases from V and 0 bases from J, with 13 bases between. The CDR3 extends over 14 amino acids. CDR3 bases: TGCAGCGTTCGTTTCGCGGGGATGAACACTGAAGCTTTCTTT. Its translation: CSVRFAGMNTEAFF.

The CDR3 bases are TGCGCCAGCAGCCAAGCCACAGGGGAGGTAGATACGCAGTATTTT. As protein: CASSQATGEVDTQYF. The chain joins TRBV4-3 to TRBJ2-3; D is possibly TRBD1 (7 bases). Germline V CDR1 and CDR2: LGHNA, YSLEER. The CDR3 totals 15 residues. The V end was cut by 1 base, the J end by 5 bases, with 13 bases between.

This clone was observed once. The rearrangement uses TRBV2 and TRBJ1-1; TRBD1 matches at 9 bases. Germline V gives CDR1 SNHLY, CDR2 FYNNEI. The CDR3 totals 17 residues. J lost 5 bases, V lost 3 bases, and 13 bases had no gene match. The CDR3, as DNA: TGTGCCAGCAGTGAGAACCCTTTCGGGACAGGGCAAACTGAAGCTTTCTTT. Translating it yields CASSENPFGTGQTEAFF.

This sequence joins TRBV28 and TRBJ1-2; 7 bases are a match to TRBD1. Germline assignment: CDR1 MDHEN and CDR2 SYDVKM. The V and J ends lost 1 base and 13 bases, in that order; junction bases with no gene match: 15. The CDR3 runs to 15 residues. CDR3 sequence: CASSLSRGRRVEATF. The CDR3 region has the DNA TGTGCCAGCAGTTTATCTAGGGGGCGAAGGGTGGAGGCCACCTTC.

The CDR3 is CASSLVGLQGVAHF. DNA for the CDR3: TGTGCCAGCAGCTTAGTAGGTTTACAGGGTGTGGCCCACTTT. J is TRBJ1-6 and V is TRBV7-2; maybe TRBD1 (6 bases). Germline loops: CDR1 SGHTA, CDR2 FQGNSA. V lost 1 base and J lost 18, with 19 bases in between. This CDR3 region has 14 residues.

This clone appeared a few times. The rearrangement links TRBV7-6 to TRBJ1-2; 8 bases align to TRBD1. The CDR3 is 15 residues long. From germline, CDR1 is SGHVS and CDR2 FNYEAQ. The junction had 10 bases not matched to a gene; V was cut back by 5 bases and J by 5 bases. The CDR3 nucleotides read TGTGCCAGCAGCCTCCGACAGGGGTTGGGGTATGGCTACACCTTC. Translating gives CASSLRQGLGYGYTF.

The genes are TRBV29-1 and TRBJ1-1; 10 bases are a match to TRBD1. This CDR3 contains 13 residues. Looked up from germline, CDR1 is SQVTM and CDR2 is ANQGSEA. With V trimmed by 4 bases and J by 5 bases, 4 bases remained unmatched. The CDR3 region has the DNA TGCAGCGTTGCGACAGGGGGCAAGACTGAAGCTTTCTTT. It specifies CSVATGGKTEAFF.

This chain connects TRBV7-2 to TRBJ2-7; 11 bases line up with TRBD2. The CDR3 is 17 amino acids. The ends lost 1 base at V and 3 bases at J; junction bases unmatched: 8. Germline lookup yields CDR1 SGHTA and CDR2 FQGNSA. The CDR3 DNA is TGTGCCAGCAGCTTAGGCCTAGCGGGGGGAATCGGCTACGAGCAGTACTTC. Protein sequence: CASSLGLAGGIGYEQYF. Full variable domain (outside the CDR3, taken from reference TRBV7-2 and TRBJ2-7): GAGVSQSPSNKVTEKGKDVELRCDPISGHTALYWYRQSLGQGLEFLIYFQGNSAPDKSGLPSDRFSAERTGGSVSTLTIQRTQQEDSAVYLCASSLGLAGGIGYEQYFGPGTRLTVT.